This T cell receptor (beta chain) emerged from a study of cytomegalovirus exposure and HLA in healthy donors. PCR employed 60 Vbeta and 13 Jbeta primers. Sequenced by immunoSEQ multiplex PCR; TCRdb stores in-frame clones only, minus some. Here the sample spans about 130,000 clones, around 78% being singletons. Details on this clone: Its target is unknown.

Study results and caveats: As immune exposure information, only CMV serostatus was available. Roughly even sequencing depth across donors was the assumption behind the presence/absence analyses.

Sequenced material: PBMCs. This clonotype was sampled from a woman in her thirties or forties in good health and CMV-seronegative.

This chain's CDR3 is CAWRWGENTEAFF. In DNA, the CDR3 is TGTGCCTGGAGATGGGGCGAGAACACTGAAGCTTTCTTT. The V call is TRBV30, the J call TRBJ1-1; D possibly corresponds to TRBD1 (5 bases). Trimming cost V 3 bases and J 1 base, with 9 bases left between them. The CDR3 consists of 13 residues. CDR1 and CDR2 (germline): GTSNPN, SVGIG (reference sequence).